This TCR beta chain comes out of a study of regulatory T cells in long-lasting Graves disease. Both iRepertoire HTBI primers and Arm-PCR of CDR3 regions were used to build the TCR beta libraries. A single record per CDR3 protein comes from TCRdb applying MiXCR to the multiplex PCR reads. The table lists more than 350,000 distinct CDR3 sequences, about 15% of them singletons. The CDR3 runs to 13 residues. In germline, CDR1 is MNHEY, CDR2 SVGEGT. V shed 2 bases and J 6 bases; nucleotides not matched to a gene: 3. Time point described: newly diagnosed GD, antithyroid drugs for less than 3 months. The TCR library was prepared using RNA isolated from PBMCs. This clonotype was picked up a small number of times. Another study also made use of these data, one on T cells in Graves' hyperthyroidism and ophthalmopathy.

The source material was peripheral blood mononuclear cells (PBMCs), sampled at new diagnosis, from a patient treated with antithyroid drugs. The chain recombines TRBV6-2 or TRBV6-3 with TRBJ1-2; 7 bases are a match to TRBD1. The receptor was derived from a woman in her 30s with Graves disease. This CDR3 is CASSYDRANGYTF. The CDR3 DNA is TGTGCCAGCAGTTACGACAGGGCAAATGGCTACACCTTC.